This entry lists 16 T cell receptor beta chains sequenced from one sample in a study of blood T cells in healthy people across ages. With a J-beta primer mix and a sample-barcoded 5' primer, a second PCR ran about 6 to 11 cycles. TCRdb re-called the 5' RACE reads through MiXCR, storing one row per CDR3 protein. The sample yields just over 1 million distinct CDR3 sequences, roughly 45% seen once. The sample taken for sequencing was blood. The receptors stem from a woman between 55 and 75 years old in good health.

The J gene is TRBJ2-5, the V gene TRBV5-6; weak D call: TRBD1 (5 bases). V lost 4 bases and J 7 bases, leaving 11 bases between the germline ends. CDR3 length: 12 residues. The V gene's germline CDR1 is SGHDT and CDR2 YYEEEE. The CDR3, as DNA: TGTGCCAGCAGCGCAGACAGTTCGACCCAGTACTTC. Translation gives CASSADSSTQYF.

V gene TRBV5-1 combines with J gene TRBJ1-4; 10 bases are shared with TRBD1. Losses at the gene ends were 4 bases for V and 0 bases for J; bases not matched to a gene: 12. Germline assignment: CDR1 SGHRS and CDR2 YFSETQ. The CDR3 has 19 amino acids. The CDR3 region is CASSPEGDRGPATNEKLFF. The CDR3, as DNA: TGCGCCAGCAGCCCCGAAGGGGACAGGGGCCCCGCAACTAATGAAAAACTGTTTTTT.

This rearrangement joins TRBV9 to TRBJ1-2, with D tentatively TRBD1 (6 bases). The CDR3 loop spans 15 amino acids. V was trimmed by 2 bases and J by 8 bases, leaving 19 bases between them. Per the germline V gene, CDR1 is SGDLS and CDR2 is YYNGEE. The CDR3 loop is CASSVQGQLQGGYTF. In DNA form, the CDR3 reads TGTGCCAGCAGCGTCCAGGGACAACTCCAGGGAGGCTACACCTTC.

This clonotype was detected only a few times. This chain joins TRBV12-3 or TRBV12-4 and TRBJ1-1; no definite D call. The CDR3 contains 11 residues. Trimming left V 3 bases short and J 8 bases short, with 7 bases between. Here the CDR3 reads CASSFSQEAFF. The DNA of the CDR3 is TGTGCCAGCAGTTTTTCCCAGGAAGCTTTCTTT.

Only a few counts were recorded for this clonotype. J is TRBJ2-7 and V is TRBV10-3; D remains ambiguous. The germline V gene has CDR1 ENHRY and CDR2 SYGVKD. Trimming stripped 8 bases from V and 3 bases from J, with 17 bases between. The CDR3 is made up of 14 amino acids. CDR3: CAIGWSLDGYEQYF. CDR3 DNA: TGTGCCATCGGTTGGTCACTCGACGGCTACGAGCAGTACTTC.

The chain links TRBV20-1 to TRBJ1-2, with D uncertain. The CDR3 spans 12 residues. Trimming stripped 3 bases from V and 7 bases from J, with 12 bases between. CDR1 is DFQATT and CDR2 is SNEGSKA in the germline V gene (reference sequence). The CDR3 region is CSARDRGSGYTF. CDR3 DNA sequence: TGCAGTGCTAGGGACCGGGGTAGTGGCTACACCTTC.

This clonotype was seen more than once but under ten times. The rearrangement joins TRBV12-3 or TRBV12-4 to TRBJ2-1; 13 bases fit TRBD2. The CDR3 totals 16 residues. With 4 bases clipped from V and 4 bases from J, the junction kept 4 bases outside the gene matches. CDR3 sequence (DNA): TGTGCCAGCAGTTCCGGACTAGCGGGAGTATACAATGAGCAGTTCTTC. This codes for CASSSGLAGVYNEQFF.

This clonotype was observed at least ten times. Its ends do not fully match the called genes, so a read error is possible. CDR3 DNA: TGCGCCAGCAGCCGACAGGTATCCTACGAGCAGTACTTC. Translation: CASSRQVSYEQYF. J is TRBJ2-7 and V is TRBV27; TRBD1 is a possible D gene (6 bases). The CDR3 contains 13 residues. Looked up from germline, CDR1 is MNHEY and CDR2 is SMNVEV (reference sequence).

The chain links TRBV20-1 to TRBJ2-3; weak D call: TRBD2 (5 bases). The CDR3 sequence is 14 residues long. Germline CDR1 is DFQATT and CDR2 is SNEGSKA (reference sequence). The V end was cut by 3 bases, the J end by 8 bases, with 18 bases between. The CDR3 DNA sequence: TGCAGTGCTAGGGAAAGTTACGCGGGTGGTACGCAGTATTTT. Protein sequence: CSARESYAGGTQYF.

The CDR3 region has the DNA TGTGCCAGCACCAGACTAGCGGAGGGGGGCTACAATGAGCAGTTCTTC. It encodes CASTRLAEGGYNEQFF. The V call is TRBV7-7, the J call TRBJ2-1; 9 bases match TRBD2. This CDR3 is 16 amino acids long. Trimming at V came to 7 bases and at J to 3 bases, leaving 10 bases not matched to a gene. Germline assignment: CDR1 SSHAT and CDR2 FNYEAQ (reference sequence). The full variable domain, its missing parts supplied by reference TRBV7-7 and TRBJ2-1, is GAGVSQSPRYKVTKRGQDVTLRCDPISSHATLYWYQQALGQGPEFLTYFNYEAQPDKSGLPSDRFSAERPEGSISTLTIQRTEQRDSAMYRCASTRLAEGGYNEQFFGPGTRLTVL.

This clonotype has only a few counts. The chain combines TRBV11-2 with TRBJ2-3; 8 nucleotides agree with TRBD2. This CDR3 contains 19 residues. The germline V gene encodes CDR1 SGHAT and CDR2 FQNNGV. Trimming took 5 bases from V and 10 from J; bases not matched to a gene: 26. CDR3 bases: TGTGCCAGCAGCCACTTACTCCCTTCTAGCGGGCCCCAAGTTAGGTCGCAGTATTTT. Protein sequence: CASSHLLPSSGPQVRSQYF.

This sequence joins TRBV20-1 and TRBJ2-1, with 7 bases identical to TRBD2. The germline gives CDR1 DFQATT, CDR2 SNEGSKA (reference sequence). V was clipped by 0 bases and J by 3 bases; unmatched bases: 8. This CDR3 is built from 16 residues. CDR3 in DNA: TGCAGTGCTAGAGATCCCGAGCGGGGCCTCTACAATGAGCAGTTCTTC. It yields the protein CSARDPERGLYNEQFF.

The CDR3 DNA reads as TGCAGTGCTAGAATTACCGGGACAGGGAATGGCTACACCTTC. It codes for CSARITGTGNGYTF. The chain has TRBV20-1 and TRBJ1-2, with 9 positions matching TRBD1. The trim removed 2 bases at V and 6 bases at J, leaving 7 bases unmatched. Germline values: CDR1 DFQATT, CDR2 SNEGSKA (reference sequence). The CDR3 length is 14 residues.

As concerns this clonotype: The conserved phenylalanine or tryptophan normally closing the CDR3 is absent here, so this likely arose from a read error. The chain has TRBV13 and TRBJ2-4, with 7 bases lining up with TRBD1. The closer fit of TRBJ2-5 to the DNA end suggests the J call may be wrong. CDR3 length equals 14 residues. Germline lookup yields CDR1 PRHDT and CDR2 FYEKMQ (reference sequence). CDR3 in amino acids: CASSQDRERETQYL. DNA of the CDR3: TGTGCCAGCAGCCAAGACAGGGAGCGGGAGACCCAGTACCTC.

The chain joins TRBV27 to TRBJ2-5; 7 bases line up with TRBD1. The CDR3 is 14 amino acids. Germline V CDR1 and CDR2: MNHEY, SMNVEV (reference sequence). V dropped 3 bases and J dropped 5; count of bases not matched to a gene: 6. CDR3 DNA: TGTGCCAGCAGTTTCGGCAGGGGGTGGGAGACCCAGTACTTC. Encoded protein: CASSFGRGWETQYF.

CDR3: CASRDSGLAGDNEQFF. Here the CDR3 DNA reads TGTGCCAGCAGGGATTCGGGACTAGCGGGAGACAATGAGCAGTTCTTC. This sequence joins TRBV2 and TRBJ2-1; 14 positions agree with TRBD2. This CDR3 spans 16 amino acids. The germline gives CDR1 SNHLY, CDR2 FYNNEI. Losses at the gene ends were 6 bases for V and 5 bases for J; bases not matched to a gene: 6. Full variable domain (remainder filled in from reference TRBV2 and TRBJ2-1): EPEVTQTPSHQVTQMGQEVILRCVPISNHLYFYWYRQILGQKVEFLVSFYNNEISEKSEIFDDQFSVERPDGSNFTLKIRSTKLEDSAMYFCASRDSGLAGDNEQFFGPGTRLTVL.